This TCR beta chain was found in a study of control samples from healthy donors and cancer patients. CDR1 and CDR2 from the germline V gene are SGHTA and FQGNSA. The CDR3 runs to 15 residues. V lost 1 base to trimming and J lost 4 bases; unmatched junction nucleotides: 3. Only in-frame clones appear in the TCRdb table, and some are missing; sequencing was by immunoSEQ multiplex PCR. Of roughly 100,000 clones in the sample, roughly 94% were seen once. The receptor was isolated from a woman aged 18-30 years in good health. Sequencing used blood. This chain connects TRBV7-2 to TRBJ2-7, with 11 nucleotides matching TRBD2. The CDR3 DNA reads TGTGCCAGCAGCTTAGGGACTAGCGGGTCTTACGAGCAGTACTTC. Protein product: CASSLGTSGSYEQYF.